Following are 18 T cell receptor beta chains from one sample sequenced in a study of T cell repertoires in cytomegalovirus infection. TCRdb reprocessed the reads with MiXCR, giving one entry per CDR3 protein. The sample lists around 530,000 distinct CDR3 sequences, about a quarter occurring once. The sequenced sample was PBMCs. These receptor sequences come from a human donor in good health (CMV status not recorded). Some clones in this sample may be carry-over from other donors' samples.

V and J are TRBV2 and TRBJ2-1; possibly TRBD1 for D (6 bases). The CDR3 covers 15 residues. Per the germline V gene, CDR1 is SNHLY and CDR2 is FYNNEI. V was trimmed by 7 bases and J by 0 bases, leaving 13 bases between them. The CDR3 spells CASTRDIRSYNEQFF. CDR3 bases: TGTGCCAGCACTCGGGACATTCGCTCCTACAATGAGCAGTTCTTC.

This clonotype has just a few counts. This chain uses TRBV12-3 or TRBV12-4 with TRBJ2-1; 7 bases map to TRBD2. This CDR3 comprises 15 residues. The V segment lost 4 bases and the J segment 7 bases; nucleotides outside the gene matches: 10. The CDR3 DNA reads as TGTGCCAGCAGTTATAGCGGGTTCTCTGATAATGAGCAGTTCTTC. This codes for CASSYSGFSDNEQFF.

The genes are TRBV28 and TRBJ1-1; D unresolved. V was clipped by 5 bases and J by 5 bases, with 15 bases between them. The germline V gene encodes CDR1 MDHEN and CDR2 SYDVKM. The CDR3 is 14 residues long. CDR3 nucleotide sequence: TGTGCCAGCAGTGTCGGAGGGCTCGGGACTGAAGCTTTCTTT. As protein: CASSVGGLGTEAFF.

The chain joins TRBV7-9 to TRBJ2-1, with D tentatively TRBD1 (6 bases). The V end was cut by 7 bases, the J end by 1 base, with 14 bases between. Germline V gene data show CDR1 as SEHNR and CDR2 as FQNEAQ (reference sequence). The CDR3 loop spans 15 amino acids. CDR3: CASTGGQGSYNEQFF. In DNA, the CDR3 is TGTGCCAGCACCGGCGGGCAGGGGTCCTACAATGAGCAGTTCTTC.

This clonotype was recorded at least ten times. The chain carries TRBV7-8 and TRBJ2-1; the match to TRBD2 covers 8 bases. V lost 0 bases to trimming and J lost 3 bases; unmatched junction nucleotides: 7. The CDR3 length is 17 residues. Per the germline V gene, CDR1 is SGHVS and CDR2 is FQNEAQ. The CDR3 DNA reads TGTGCCAGCAGCTTAGCCCCACGCGGGAGGCTCTACAATGAGCAGTTCTTC. Amino acids: CASSLAPRGRLYNEQFF.

The chain combines TRBV24-1 with TRBJ2-1, with D hard to call. The CDR3 extends over 16 amino acids. The V gene lost 3 bases and the J gene lost 4 bases, with 15 bases spanning the gap. CDR1 KGHDR and CDR2 SFDVKD come from the germline V gene. CDR3 in amino acids: CATSDASAAFYNEQFF. Written as DNA, the CDR3 is TGTGCCACCAGTGATGCGAGCGCTGCTTTTTACAATGAGCAGTTCTTC.

This clonotype came up many times. The CDR3 nucleotides read TGTGCCAGCAGCCAACCTGGGGTTCCGCTCTATGGCTACACCTTC. Residues: CASSQPGVPLYGYTF. The chain has TRBV7-2 and TRBJ1-2, with unresolved D. From germline, CDR1 is SGHTA and CDR2 FQGNSA. V shed 5 bases and J shed 4 bases, with 17 bases lying between them. There are 15 residues in the CDR3.

This sequence joins TRBV5-4 and TRBJ2-1; 8 bases fit TRBD2. Germline CDR1 reads SGHNT; CDR2 reads YYREEE (reference sequence). The CDR3 runs to 17 residues. V was clipped by 3 bases and J by 6 bases; unmatched bases: 14. Here the CDR3 DNA reads TGTGCCAGCAGCTCGGGAGGGCCCTCTCGCAGGTCCAATGAGCAGTTCTTC. Encoded protein: CASSSGGPSRRSNEQFF.

The rearrangement joins TRBV4-3 to TRBJ1-5; D is perhaps TRBD1 (6 bases). Trimming took off 1 base at V and 7 bases at J, with 17 bases between the two ends. The CDR3 extends over 16 amino acids. The germline gives CDR1 LGHNA, CDR2 YSLEER. The CDR3 spells CASSQAFRGAHQPQHF. The DNA for the CDR3 is TGCGCCAGCAGCCAAGCCTTCCGGGGGGCACACCAGCCCCAGCATTTT.

This clonotype occurred many times. The chain recombines TRBV7-2 with TRBJ2-5; 10 bases align to TRBD2. CDR1 SGHTA and CDR2 FQGNSA come from the germline V gene. CDR3 length equals 17 residues. V trimming: 1 base; J trimming: 4 bases; junction bases outside the gene matches: 9. The CDR3 loop reads CASSLGSSGGWGETQYF. CDR3 sequence (DNA): TGTGCCAGCAGCTTAGGGAGTAGCGGGGGGTGGGGAGAGACCCAGTACTTC.

The rearrangement uses TRBV6-1 and TRBJ2-7; 8 nucleotides align to TRBD1. This CDR3 has 13 residues. Germline V CDR1 and CDR2: MNHNS, SASEGT. V lost 6 bases to trimming and J lost 2 bases; unmatched junction nucleotides: 3. Here the CDR3 DNA reads TGTGCCAGCAGATCGGGACAGGCCTACGAGCAGTACTTC. This encodes CASRSGQAYEQYF.

The rearrangement joins TRBV19 to TRBJ2-1, with TRBD2 matching 11 bases. Germline-derived CDR1 and CDR2 are LNHDA and SQIVND (reference sequence). J was trimmed by 4 bases and V by 6 bases; bases with no gene match: 5. The CDR3 runs 15 residues. In DNA form, the CDR3 reads TGTGCCAGTAGCAAAGCTAGCGGGAGGTACAATGAGCAGTTCTTC. Amino acid sequence: CASSKASGRYNEQFF.

This clonotype has only a few counts. The chain uses TRBV6-5 and TRBJ2-7; no definite D call. V was shortened by 6 bases and J by 6 bases, with 12 bases between the two germline ends. CDR3 length: 12 residues. Per the germline V gene, CDR1 is MNHEY and CDR2 is SVGAGI. The CDR3 is CASRTPFREQYF. The CDR3 DNA follows: TGTGCCAGCAGGACCCCCTTTCGCGAGCAGTACTTC.

This clonotype was recorded a few times. The chain uses TRBV5-4 and TRBJ1-4, with unresolved D. This CDR3 has 11 residues. With 2 bases removed from V and 12 bases from J, the gap between germline ends came to 8 bases. Germline CDR1 reads SGHNT; CDR2 reads YYREEE (reference sequence). This CDR3 is CASSFGRELFF. CDR3 DNA sequence: TGTGCCAGCAGCTTCGGGAGAGAACTGTTTTTT. Complete variable domain (other parts from reference TRBV5-4 and TRBJ1-4): ETGVTQSPTHLIKTRGQQVTLRCSSQSGHNTVSWYQQALGQGPQFIFQYYREEENGRGNFPPRFSGLQFPNYSSELNVNALELDDSALYLCASSFGRELFFGSGTQLSVL.

V usage is TRBV12-3 or TRBV12-4 and J usage is TRBJ1-1, with 7 positions matching TRBD1. The CDR3 is 14 residues long. V shed 4 bases, J shed 4 bases, and the junction held 6 bases outside the gene matches. CDR3: CASSSQGSGTEAFF. As DNA, the CDR3 is TGTGCCAGCAGTTCACAGGGGTCGGGCACTGAAGCTTTCTTT.

This clonotype was recorded a few times. CDR3 sequence (DNA): TGCGCCAGCAGCCAAGGCCGCATCCGGAATGAGCAGTTCTTC. This gives the protein CASSQGRIRNEQFF. The rearrangement joins TRBV4-1 to TRBJ2-1; D gene unclear. Per the germline V gene, CDR1 is MGHRA and CDR2 is YSYEKL. CDR3 length: 14 amino acids. Trimming pared 1 base from V and 7 bases from J, leaving 11 bases between.

This clonotype was detected only once. V usage is TRBV9 and J usage is TRBJ1-1; D is possibly TRBD1 (6 bases). V lost 3 bases and J 0 bases, leaving 15 bases between the germline ends. The CDR3 runs 16 residues. Per germline, CDR1 SGDLS and CDR2 YYNGEE. CDR3 region: CASSAARGDMNTEAFF. The DNA for the CDR3 is TGTGCCAGCAGCGCCGCAAGGGGGGACATGAACACTGAAGCTTTCTTT.

V is TRBV19 and J is TRBJ1-5, with TRBD1 as a possible D gene (5 bases). This CDR3 spans 14 amino acids. CDR1 is LNHDA and CDR2 is SQIVND in the germline V gene (reference sequence). Trimming removed 0 bases at V and 6 bases at J, with 9 bases between. The DNA of the CDR3 is TGTGCCAGTAGTATAGAGGGGACTGGTCAGCCCCAGCATTTT. Protein product: CASSIEGTGQPQHF.